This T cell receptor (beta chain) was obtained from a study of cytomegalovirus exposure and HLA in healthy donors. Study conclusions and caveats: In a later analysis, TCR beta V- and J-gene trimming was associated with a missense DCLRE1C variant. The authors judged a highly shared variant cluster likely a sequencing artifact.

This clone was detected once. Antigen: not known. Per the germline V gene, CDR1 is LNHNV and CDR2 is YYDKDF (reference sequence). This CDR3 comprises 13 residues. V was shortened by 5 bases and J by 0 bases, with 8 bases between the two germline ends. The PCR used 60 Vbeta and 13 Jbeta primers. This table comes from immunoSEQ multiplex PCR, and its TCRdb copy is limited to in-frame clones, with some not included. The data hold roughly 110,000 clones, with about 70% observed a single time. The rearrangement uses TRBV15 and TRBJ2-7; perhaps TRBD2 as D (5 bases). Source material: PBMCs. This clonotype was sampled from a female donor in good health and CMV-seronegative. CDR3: CATSPRDSYEQYF. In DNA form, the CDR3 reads TGTGCCACCAGCCCCCGGGACTCCTACGAGCAGTACTTC.